This T cell receptor (beta chain) was obtained from a study of cytotoxic CD8 clonotypes in ibrutinib-treated CLL. The germline V gene has CDR1 SGHRS and CDR2 YFSETQ. J gave up 7 bases and V 0 bases, and 4 bases lay outside the gene matches. This CDR3 comprises 15 residues. Repertoires were generated with immunoSEQ multiplex PCR, while TCRdb's copy carries only in-frame clones and drops some. The sample carries about 120,000 clones, 58% recorded once. The source material was PBMCs, sampled after 24 months of ibrutinib treatment. The chain recombines TRBV5-1 with TRBJ1-6; 7 nucleotides line up with TRBD1. The sequence was obtained from a human donor with chronic lymphocytic leukemia. In DNA, the CDR3 is TGCGCCAGCAGCTTGGAAGGGGGCGCCAATTCACCCCTCCACTTT. Its protein is CASSLEGGANSPLHF.